Below, one T cell receptor (beta chain) is given with its context. The sample is drawn from a study of blood T cell repertoires in COVID-19. Overall study: Some COVID-19 samples were acute and others convalescent; all came from the United States, Italy and Spain. In each case, the material was cDNA or gDNA derived from T cells, B-cell-depleted T cells, or PBMCs.

Authors' methods: By means of reference gene primer amplification, nucleated cell counts were estimated. Sequencing was performed with immunoSEQ multiplex PCR; in TCRdb, only in-frame clones are kept and a portion is missing. That table supplies the V and J calls and clone size; D and trimming were determined from the DNA. The sample includes over 200,000 clones, approximately 88% seen only once; the top ten take roughly 0.8%. This receptor was obtained from a woman aged 30 to 39 with acute or convalescent COVID-19. The specimen sequenced was peripheral blood.

This CDR3 reads CASSIGTSGSLYNEQFF. As DNA, the CDR3 is TGTGCCAGCAGCATCGGGACTAGCGGGAGTTTGTACAATGAGCAGTTCTTC. The V and J genes are TRBV9 and TRBJ2-1; TRBD2 aligns across 14 bases. V lost 4 bases, J lost 4 bases, and 7 bases stayed unmatched. The CDR3 length is 17 residues. The V gene's germline CDR1 is SGDLS and CDR2 YYNGEE.